This passage covers 22 T cell receptor beta chains from one sample sequenced in a study of T cells in Graves' hyperthyroidism and ophthalmopathy. Using RNA transcripts as the source, TCR beta CDR3 regions were amplified. HTBI primers were the set used in a first-round RT-PCR of the TCR CDR3. TCRdb reanalysed the multiplex PCR reads using MiXCR and keeps one entry per CDR3 protein. The data show about 250,000 distinct CDR3 sequences, over 12% seen once. Sample: blood. These TCRs come from a woman aged 50 to 65 with Graves' hyperthyroidism that later progressed to Graves' ophthalmopathy.

This clonotype was recorded many times. The junction departs from germline at one end; a sequencing error may be responsible. The rearrangement uses TRBV7-7 and TRBJ2-1; TRBD2 aligns across 13 bases. CDR1 SSHAT and CDR2 FNYEAQ come from the germline V gene (reference sequence). This CDR3 has 14 residues. CDR3 bases: TGTGCTAGCAGCTGGACTAGCGGGAGCAATGAGCAGTTCTTC. Translated, it gives CASSWTSGSNEQFF.

This chain connects TRBV6-1 to TRBJ1-2; a possible D gene is TRBD1 (5 bases). Trimming removed 4 bases at V and 4 bases at J, with 19 bases between. The CDR3 runs 16 residues. Per germline, CDR1 MNHNS and CDR2 SASEGT. The CDR3 region is CASSVSTAPTSYGYTF. CDR3 coding DNA: TGTGCCAGCAGTGTATCGACAGCTCCGACCTCCTATGGCTACACCTTC.

This clonotype has just a few counts. V gene TRBV20-1 combines with J gene TRBJ2-6; D not resolved. The CDR3 is made up of 16 amino acids. Germline lookup yields CDR1 DFQATT and CDR2 SNEGSKA (reference sequence). The V end was cut by 1 base, the J end by 0 bases, with 10 bases between. The CDR3 sequence: CSARVRRLSGANVLTF. The CDR3 DNA sequence: TGCAGTGCTAGAGTAAGGCGTCTCTCTGGGGCCAACGTCCTGACTTTC.

Many counts were recorded for this clonotype. The chain carries TRBV20-1 and TRBJ2-4; D unresolved. CDR1 and CDR2 (germline): DFQATT, SNEGSKA (reference sequence). The CDR3 loop spans 14 amino acids. Trimming stripped 5 bases from V and 0 bases from J, with 11 bases between. Here the CDR3 reads CSARPQLAKNIQYF. CDR3 coding DNA: TGCAGTGCTCGACCTCAGCTAGCCAAAAACATTCAGTACTTC.

This clonotype was observed many times. The chain has TRBV20-1 and TRBJ2-7; TRBD2 matches 9 bases. CDR1 and CDR2 from the germline V gene are DFQATT and SNEGSKA (reference sequence). Germline trimming cut 6 bases from V and 2 bases from J; bases unmatched to any gene: 11. The CDR3 sequence is 15 residues long. CDR3 nucleotides: TGCAGTGCCCGGACCCCCCTAGCGGGAACCTACGAGCAGTACTTC. Translation: CSARTPLAGTYEQYF.

This chain connects TRBV27 to TRBJ2-2; no firm D call. V was cut by 6 bases and J by 4 bases, with 15 bases left in between. CDR1 and CDR2 from the germline V gene are MNHEY and SMNVEV (reference sequence). This CDR3 has 15 residues. CDR3 residues: CASRVGRAITGELFF. The CDR3 bases are TGTGCCAGCAGGGTTGGACGGGCGATCACCGGGGAGCTGTTTTTT.

This clonotype was found a few times. V usage is TRBV19 and J usage is TRBJ1-5; the match to TRBD1 covers 7 bases. The CDR3 is made up of 16 amino acids. The V and J ends lost 3 bases and 2 bases, in that order; junction bases with no gene match: 7. Germline CDR1 reads LNHDA; CDR2 reads SQIVND (reference sequence). Here the CDR3 DNA reads TGTGCCAGTAGTATTAGATCCGGACAGGGCAATCAGCCCCAGCATTTT. This sequence encodes CASSIRSGQGNQPQHF.

The chain employs TRBV5-1 and TRBJ2-7; 7 nucleotides match TRBD2. From germline, CDR1 is SGHRS and CDR2 YFSETQ. J was trimmed by 5 bases and V by 0 bases; bases with no gene match: 14. CDR3 size: 17 residues. CDR3 sequence (DNA): TGCGCCAGCAGCTTGGCCTTAAGGGAAAGGGACTATAACGAGCAGTACTTC. Protein: CASSLALRERDYNEQYF.

This chain links TRBV10-3 with TRBJ1-1; D perhaps matches TRBD1 (6 bases). This CDR3 region has 15 residues. CDR1 and CDR2 (germline): ENHRY, SYGVKD. V dropped 7 bases and J dropped 3 bases, with 18 bases sitting between them. The CDR3 loop reads CAIMSTGQGDTEAFF. DNA for the CDR3: TGTGCCATCATGAGTACAGGGCAAGGGGACACTGAAGCTTTCTTT.

This clonotype was picked up a small number of times. The chain joins TRBV6-1 to TRBJ2-3; D is tentatively TRBD1 or TRBD2 (6 bases each). CDR1 is MNHNS, CDR2 SASEGT, per germline. The V and J ends lost 5 bases and 4 bases respectively, with 13 bases between them. The CDR3 length is 14 residues. CDR3 region: CASSQLGGSDTQYF. The DNA of the CDR3 is TGTGCCAGCAGTCAACTAGGGGGGTCAGATACGCAGTATTTT.

Ten or more counts support this clonotype. This chain joins TRBV18 and TRBJ1-1; 9 bases line up with TRBD1. The V segment lost 3 bases and the J segment 6 bases; nucleotides outside the gene matches: 11. The CDR3 loop spans 16 amino acids. Germline V gene lookup returns CDR1 KGHSH and CDR2 LQKENI. The chain's CDR3 is CASSPPGQGDSAEAFF. In DNA form, the CDR3 reads TGTGCCAGCTCACCCCCGGGACAGGGCGACTCGGCTGAAGCTTTCTTT.

The V gene is TRBV18, the J gene TRBJ1-4; perhaps TRBD1 as D (5 bases). The CDR3 has 16 amino acids. Germline-derived CDR1 and CDR2 are KGHSH and LQKENI. With 1 base removed from V and 1 base from J, the gap between germline ends came to 10 bases. CDR3 in DNA: TGTGCCAGCTCACCACGTAGGGGAGGAACTAATGAAAAACTGTTTTTT. The encoded protein is CASSPRRGGTNEKLFF.

This clonotype turned up a few times. This chain joins TRBV10-3 and TRBJ2-2; 10 bases are a match to TRBD2. V trimming: 0 bases; J trimming: 5 bases; junction bases outside the gene matches: 3. The CDR3 length is 16 residues. Germline CDR1 and CDR2: ENHRY and SYGVKD. Here the CDR3 DNA reads TGTGCCATCAGTGAGTCAGCGGGAGGGTATACCGGGGAGCTGTTTTTT. Amino acid sequence: CAISESAGGYTGELFF.

This clonotype was seen ten or more times. The rearrangement links TRBV6-5 to TRBJ1-5, with 10 bases fitting TRBD1. V was pared by 0 bases and J by 7 bases, with 3 bases of the junction left unmatched. The CDR3 runs 15 residues. Per germline, CDR1 MNHEY and CDR2 SVGAGI. The CDR3 DNA sequence: TGTGCCAGCAGTTACTCACGGACAGGGGGACAGCCCCAGCATTTT. Its translation is CASSYSRTGGQPQHF.

Ten or more counts support this clonotype. The J gene is TRBJ2-3, the V gene TRBV28, with D uncertain. Germline loops: CDR1 MDHEN, CDR2 SYDVKM. This CDR3 region has 14 residues. The ends were cut back, 6 bases at V and 6 bases at J, with 16 bases in the middle. The DNA of the CDR3 is TGTGCCAGCAGCCTCGGGCCAGTGGAGGATACGCAGTATTTT. The encoded protein is CASSLGPVEDTQYF.

This clonotype was counted at least ten times. The chain uses TRBV5-1 and TRBJ1-3; perhaps TRBD1 as D (5 bases). CDR1 and CDR2 (germline): SGHRS, YFSETQ. V lost 0 bases to trimming and J lost 0 bases, with 7 bases between them. The length of the CDR3 is 15 residues. The CDR3 reads CASSLGQSSGNTIYF. In nucleotides, the CDR3 is TGCGCCAGCAGCTTGGGACAGAGCTCTGGAAACACCATATATTTT.

This clonotype was seen ten or more times. The CDR3 spells CAAGTGAYNEQFF. CDR3 nucleotides: TGTGCCGCAGGGACAGGCGCTTACAATGAGCAGTTCTTC. The chain uses TRBV24-1 and TRBJ2-1; 8 bases match TRBD1. Germline V gene sequence: CDR1 KGHDR, CDR2 SFDVKD. Unmatched junction bases numbered 7, after V lost 12 bases and J lost 4 bases. The CDR3 consists of 13 residues.

This clonotype occurred many times. The rearrangement joins TRBV6-1 to TRBJ2-7; a weak D match, TRBD1 (6 bases). The CDR3 extends over 14 amino acids. CDR1 and CDR2 (germline): MNHNS, SASEGT. Trimming left V 4 bases short and J 5 bases short, with 15 bases between. This CDR3 reads CASSADRIVHEQYF. The CDR3 DNA reads TGTGCCAGCAGTGCCGACAGGATTGTCCACGAGCAGTACTTC.

This clonotype showed up many times. The chain carries TRBV28 and TRBJ2-7, with TRBD1 matching 7 bases. There are 16 residues in the CDR3. Germline V CDR1 and CDR2: MDHEN, SYDVKM. Trimming removed 0 bases from V and 1 base from J; junction bases left unmatched: 6. CDR3 nucleotide sequence: TGTGCCAGCAGTTTATGGCTAGGACAGGTGTCCTACGAGCAGTACTTC. Protein sequence: CASSLWLGQVSYEQYF. The full variable domain, completed using reference TRBV28 and TRBJ2-7, is DVKVTQSSRYLVKRTGEKVFLECVQDMDHENMFWYRQDPGLGLRLIYFSYDVKMKEKGDIPEGYSVSREKKERFSLILESASTNQTSMYLCASSLWLGQVSYEQYFGPGTRLTVT.

This clonotype has a count of ten or more. The chain joins TRBV18 to TRBJ2-5; 7 bases align to TRBD1. CDR3 length: 15 residues. The germline CDR1 and CDR2 sequences are KGHSH and LQKENI. V lost 0 bases, J lost 8 bases, and 9 bases stayed unmatched. CDR3 coding DNA: TGTGCCAGCTCACCACCCCCGGGACAGATCCAAACCCAGTACTTC. It is translated as CASSPPPGQIQTQYF.

This clonotype has at least ten counts. This chain connects TRBV28 to TRBJ1-2; 9 positions match TRBD1. Germline V lookup: CDR1 MDHEN, CDR2 SYDVKM. The V segment lost 5 bases and the J segment 4 bases; nucleotides outside the gene matches: 2. This CDR3 region has 13 residues. The CDR3 DNA follows: TGTGCCAGCAGTGGGGACAGGGCCTATGGCTACACCTTC. Translated: CASSGDRAYGYTF.

The chain has TRBV2 and TRBJ2-1; 12 positions agree with TRBD2. CDR1 is SNHLY and CDR2 is FYNNEI in the germline V gene. CDR3 size: 14 residues. J lost 8 bases, V lost 4 bases, and 3 bases had no gene match. CDR3 in DNA: TGTGCCAGCAGTGCGACTAGCGGGGGCTATGAGCAGTTCTTC. Its protein is CASSATSGGYEQFF.